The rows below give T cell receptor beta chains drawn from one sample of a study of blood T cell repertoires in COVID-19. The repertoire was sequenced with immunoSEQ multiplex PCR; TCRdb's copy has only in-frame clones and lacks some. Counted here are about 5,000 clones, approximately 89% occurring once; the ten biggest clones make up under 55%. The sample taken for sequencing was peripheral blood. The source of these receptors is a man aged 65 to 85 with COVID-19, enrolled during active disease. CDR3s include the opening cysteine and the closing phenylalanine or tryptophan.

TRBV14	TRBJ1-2	CASSQDQGGDTNYGYTF
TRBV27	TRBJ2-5	CASSLKGAETQYF
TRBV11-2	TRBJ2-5	CASSSGLAETQYF
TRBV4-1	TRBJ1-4	CASSRDSRMGKLFF
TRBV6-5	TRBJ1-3	CASRVAGNTIYF
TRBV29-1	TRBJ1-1	CSFSGMRRTEAFF
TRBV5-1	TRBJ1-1	CASSLEAGLNTEAFF
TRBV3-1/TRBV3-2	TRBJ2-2	CASSQGLAWNTGELFF
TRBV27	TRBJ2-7	CASSPGLDRLEQYF
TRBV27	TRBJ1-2	CASSQGYGYTF
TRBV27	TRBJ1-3	CASSYQGASGNTIYF
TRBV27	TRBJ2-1	CASSFHGGTRNEQFF
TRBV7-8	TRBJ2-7	CASSLRTGTSYEQYF
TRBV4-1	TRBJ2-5	CASSHITGPLETQYF
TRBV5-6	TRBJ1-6	CASSQGQRRSPLHF
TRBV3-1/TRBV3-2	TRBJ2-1	CASRLSGGVYNEQFF
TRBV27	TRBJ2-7	CASSTGTGFHYEQYF
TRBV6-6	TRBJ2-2	CASSPGLAGALTGELFF
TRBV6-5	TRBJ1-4	CASGRGTGAEKLFF
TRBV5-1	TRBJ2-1	CASSETSPNEQFF
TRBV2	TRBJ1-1	CASSPGRDEAFF
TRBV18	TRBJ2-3	CASHPVLSSTDTQYF
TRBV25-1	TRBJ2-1	CASTSGGAQGGEQFF
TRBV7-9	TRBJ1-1	CASRIGTGTEAFF
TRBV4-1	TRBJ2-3	CASSQDPQSAGTQYF
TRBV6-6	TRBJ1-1	CASSYPQGGPNTEAFF
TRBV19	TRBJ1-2	CASSMGHNYGYTF
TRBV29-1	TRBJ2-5	CSGLLAAKETQYF
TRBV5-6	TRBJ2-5	CASSSGQGANWQETQYF
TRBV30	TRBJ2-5	CACLKGAGETQYF
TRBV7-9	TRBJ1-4	CASSLDRGLINEKLFF
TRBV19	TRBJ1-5	CASSTSPLAPQHF
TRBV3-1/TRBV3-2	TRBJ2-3	CASSQDTGSSTDTQYF
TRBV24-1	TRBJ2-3	CAPGRGCTDTQYF
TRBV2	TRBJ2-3	CASSEGPGLSTDTQYF
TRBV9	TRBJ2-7	CASSVGLASYEQYF
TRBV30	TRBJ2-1	CAWSARSSGSWEQFF
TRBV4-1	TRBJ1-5	CASSRTTGGEMSQHF
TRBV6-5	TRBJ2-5	CASSTRTGRQTQYF
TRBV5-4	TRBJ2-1	CASSSKTGTFYNEQFF
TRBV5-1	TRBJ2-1	CASRVLAGNNEQFF
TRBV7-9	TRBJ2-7	CASSRVTRDEQYF
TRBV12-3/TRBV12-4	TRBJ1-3	CASSMFSGNTIYF
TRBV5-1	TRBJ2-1	CASSLVASGAGGYEQFF
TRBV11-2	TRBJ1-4	CASSLITGGIVKLFF
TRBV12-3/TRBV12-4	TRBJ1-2	CASSFQGRGYTF
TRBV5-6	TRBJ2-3	CASSTSGRGYTQYF
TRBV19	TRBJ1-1	CASSWGSNTEAFF
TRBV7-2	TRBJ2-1	CASSPGTSGTEQFF
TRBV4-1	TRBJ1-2	CASSPGGYGYTF
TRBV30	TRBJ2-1	CAWSPTDRDEQFF
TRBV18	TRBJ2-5	CASSPGGTETQYF
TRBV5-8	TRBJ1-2	CASSLGRTKSYTF